Listed here are 10 T cell receptor beta chains from one sample, sequenced in a study of T cell responses to AZD1222 COVID-19 vaccine. The method was immunoSEQ multiplex PCR; TCRdb's version includes in-frame clones alone and lacks a portion of them. In the table there are some 200,000 clones, just over 90% of which are singletons. The sample consisted of peripheral blood, taken on day 0 of AZD1222 vaccination. The source of these receptors is an adult in good health.

This chain uses TRBV5-1 with TRBJ2-1, with a possible D match to TRBD2 (5 bases). Germline CDR1 SGHRS, CDR2 YFSETQ. The V and J ends lost 1 base and 10 bases respectively, with 9 bases between them. The CDR3 spans 12 residues. The CDR3 spells CASSLSREEQFF. The CDR3 nucleotides read TGCGCCAGCAGCTTGTCTAGGGAGGAGCAGTTCTTC. Variable domain in full (rest from reference TRBV5-1 and TRBJ2-1): KAGVTQTPRYLIKTRGQQVTLSCSPISGHRSVSWYQQTPGQGLQFLFEYFSETQRNKGNFPGRFSGRQFSNSRSEMNVSTLELGDSALYLCASSLSREEQFFGPGTRLTVL.

CDR3 in DNA: TGTGCCAGCAGCTTAATACTAGCGGGGAACATTCAGTACTTC. Translated, it gives CASSLILAGNIQYF. The V and J genes are TRBV11-2 and TRBJ2-4; 10 bases map to TRBD2. CDR1 is SGHAT and CDR2 is FQNNGV in the germline V gene. The CDR3 is 14 residues long. V dropped 2 bases and J dropped 7; count of bases not matched to a gene: 2.

The chain joins TRBV6-1 to TRBJ2-2; 8 bases align to TRBD1. This CDR3 is 20 amino acids long. V lost 3 bases and J lost 7; bases outside the gene matches: 22. The germline CDR1 and CDR2 sequences are MNHNS and SASEGT. DNA for the CDR3: TGTGCCAGCAGTGAGCGGCTTACGTGGATGGACAGGGAAAGGAGCGGGGAGCTGTTTTTT. Translated: CASSERLTWMDRERSGELFF.

This chain uses TRBV15 with TRBJ1-2, with no clear D. Trimming removed 0 bases from V and 4 bases from J, with 18 bases in between. Germline CDR1 is LNHNV and CDR2 is YYDKDF (reference sequence). CDR3 length: 17 amino acids. The CDR3 spells CATSRDTPPRELYGYTF. In nucleotides, the CDR3 is TGTGCCACCAGCAGAGATACCCCCCCCCGGGAACTCTATGGCTACACCTTC.

The chain has TRBV19 and TRBJ1-4; the D gene is possibly TRBD1 (5 bases). Trimming removed 5 bases from V and 10 bases from J, with 17 bases in between. From germline, CDR1 is LNHDA and CDR2 SQIVND (reference sequence). The CDR3 is made up of 14 amino acids. The CDR3 DNA follows: TGTGCCAGTAGTGGGGAGATTGCGGGGCGAAAACTGTTTTTT. Its protein product is CASSGEIAGRKLFF.

This clone was observed a single time. The rearrangement joins TRBV7-9 to TRBJ2-5, with D perhaps being TRBD1 or TRBD2 (6 bases each). This CDR3 region has 15 residues. With 9 bases removed from V and 0 bases from J, the gap between germline ends came to 17 bases. The germline gives CDR1 SEHNR, CDR2 FQNEAQ (reference sequence). The CDR3 reads CARSGGGPDQETQYF. In DNA form, the CDR3 reads TGTGCCAGATCTGGAGGGGGGCCGGACCAAGAGACCCAGTACTTC.

The chain employs TRBV5-1 and TRBJ2-7, with D possibly TRBD1 on 5 matching bases. Per the germline V gene, CDR1 is SGHRS and CDR2 is YFSETQ. The ends were cut back, 2 bases at V and 1 base at J, with 7 bases in the middle. The CDR3 totals 13 residues. The CDR3 spells CASSFRQSYEQYF. The CDR3 DNA reads as TGCGCCAGCAGCTTCCGACAGTCCTACGAGCAGTACTTC.

This chain's CDR3 is CASGPTGTVFNGYTF. As DNA, the CDR3 is TGTGCCAGCGGACCGACCGGGACCGTCTTTAACGGCTACACCTTC. The chain carries TRBV6-5 and TRBJ1-2, with a weak D call TRBD1 (5 bases). The germline V and J ends were trimmed by 8 bases and 8 bases, with 24 bases remaining between them. Per germline, CDR1 MNHEY and CDR2 SVGAGI. The CDR3 loop spans 15 amino acids.

The chain joins TRBV6-5 to TRBJ1-1; D not certain. CDR1 and CDR2 from the germline V gene are MNHEY and SVGAGI. V lost 8 bases and J lost 0, with 13 bases in between. The CDR3 sequence is 14 residues long. The CDR3 loop reads CASRDGLLNTEAFF. The CDR3 nucleotides are TGTGCCAGCCGGGATGGCTTACTGAACACTGAAGCTTTCTTT.

V is TRBV4-1 and J is TRBJ2-2; no reliable D call. Germline CDR1 MGHRA, CDR2 YSYEKL. Trimming shortened V by 8 bases and J by 6 bases, and 10 bases separated the two germline ends. CDR3 length equals 12 residues. The CDR3 sequence: CASLADPGELFF. The CDR3, as DNA: TGCGCCAGCTTAGCCGATCCCGGGGAGCTGTTTTTT.